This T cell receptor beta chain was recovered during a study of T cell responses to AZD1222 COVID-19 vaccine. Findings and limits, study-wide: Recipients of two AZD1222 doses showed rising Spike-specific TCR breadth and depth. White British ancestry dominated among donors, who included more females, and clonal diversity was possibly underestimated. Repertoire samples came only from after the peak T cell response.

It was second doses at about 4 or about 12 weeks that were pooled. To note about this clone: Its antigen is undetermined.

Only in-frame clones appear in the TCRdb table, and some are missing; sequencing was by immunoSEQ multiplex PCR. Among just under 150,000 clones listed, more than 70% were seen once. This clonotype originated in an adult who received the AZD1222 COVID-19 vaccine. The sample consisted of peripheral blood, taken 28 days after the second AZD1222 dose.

CDR3 sequence: CASSWGGAKNEQFF. In DNA form, the CDR3 reads TGTGCCAGCAGTTGGGGGGGCGCGAAAAATGAGCAGTTCTTC. The chain combines TRBV2 with TRBJ2-1; D is possibly TRBD2 (7 bases). Germline values: CDR1 SNHLY, CDR2 FYNNEI. Deletions cut 5 bases from V and 7 bases from J, with 15 bases between. The CDR3 contains 14 residues. Full variable domain (rest looked up from reference TRBV2 and TRBJ2-1): EPEVTQTPSHQVTQMGQEVILRCVPISNHLYFYWYRQILGQKVEFLVSFYNNEISEKSEIFDDQFSVERPDGSNFTLKIRSTKLEDSAMYFCASSWGGAKNEQFFGPGTRLTVL.